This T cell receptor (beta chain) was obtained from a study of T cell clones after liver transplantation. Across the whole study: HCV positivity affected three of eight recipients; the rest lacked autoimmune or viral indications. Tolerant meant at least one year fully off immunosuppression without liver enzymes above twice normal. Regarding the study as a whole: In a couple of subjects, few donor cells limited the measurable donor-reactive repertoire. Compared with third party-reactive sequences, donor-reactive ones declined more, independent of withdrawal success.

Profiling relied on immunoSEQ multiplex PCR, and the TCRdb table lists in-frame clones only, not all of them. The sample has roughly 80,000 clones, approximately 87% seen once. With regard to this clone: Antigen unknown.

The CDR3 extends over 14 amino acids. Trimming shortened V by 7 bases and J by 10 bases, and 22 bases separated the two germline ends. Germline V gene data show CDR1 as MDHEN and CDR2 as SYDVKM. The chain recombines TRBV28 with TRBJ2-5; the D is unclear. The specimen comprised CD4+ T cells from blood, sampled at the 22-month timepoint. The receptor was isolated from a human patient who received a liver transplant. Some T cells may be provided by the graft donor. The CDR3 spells CASTPRDLGDDQYF. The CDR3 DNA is TGTGCCAGCACACCGAGAGATTTAGGAGATGACCAGTACTTC.